This T cell receptor (beta chain) is from a study of blood T cell repertoires in COVID-19. Method: immunoSEQ multiplex PCR; TCRdb's copy keeps in-frame clones and lacks some. The repertoire has some 110,000 clones, 83% of them found once; the top ten carry approximately 2.5%. The ends lost 4 bases at V and 1 base at J; junction bases unmatched: 6. This CDR3 is 15 amino acids long. Looked up from germline, CDR1 is SGHRS and CDR2 is YFSETQ. This clone was seen a few times. The clonotype was recovered from a man aged 25 to 40 with acute or convalescent COVID-19. Material for sequencing was peripheral blood. The J gene is TRBJ1-1, the V gene TRBV5-1, with 8 bases aligning to TRBD1. The chain's CDR3 is CASSVRQGTNTEAFF. CDR3 nucleotide sequence: TGCGCCAGCAGCGTTCGACAGGGGACGAACACTGAAGCTTTCTTT. Full variable domain (remainder filled in from reference TRBV5-1 and TRBJ1-1): KAGVTQTPRYLIKTRGQQVTLSCSPISGHRSVSWYQQTPGQGLQFLFEYFSETQRNKGNFPGRFSGRQFSNSRSEMNVSTLELGDSALYLCASSVRQGTNTEAFFGQGTRLTVV.